These 24 T cell receptor beta chains share one sample of origin, sequenced in a study of identical twins. TCRdb ran MiXCR on the 5' RACE reads and lists one entry per CDR3 protein. The sample holds around 370,000 distinct CDR3 sequences; around 9.7% are singletons and the top ten take about 8.1%. The specimen sequenced was naive T cells sorted from blood. The receptors were gathered from a woman in her 50s in good health.

This chain connects TRBV20-1 to TRBJ2-1; 8 positions agree with TRBD2. Germline V gene lookup returns CDR1 DFQATT and CDR2 SNEGSKA (reference sequence). CDR3 size: 13 residues. V dropped 1 base and J dropped 15; count of bases not matched to a gene: 11. The CDR3 reads CSARGVAGRGVFF. DNA for the CDR3: TGCAGTGCTAGAGGAGTGGCCGGGAGGGGGGTGTTCTTC.

This clonotype was detected ten times or more. The J gene is TRBJ2-3, the V gene TRBV6-2 or TRBV6-3, with TRBD2 matching over 11 bases. The V and J ends lost 6 bases and 2 bases, in that order; junction bases with no gene match: 10. The CDR3 runs to 17 residues. From germline, CDR1 is MNHEY and CDR2 SVGEGT. CDR3 sequence reads: CASSTQGLAGSTDTQYF. Here the CDR3 DNA reads TGTGCCAGCAGCACCCAAGGACTAGCGGGCTCCACAGATACGCAGTATTTT.

This clonotype was picked up many times. This CDR3 is CASSLELSNNEQFF. Here the CDR3 DNA reads TGTGCCAGCAGCTTGGAGCTGTCCAACAATGAGCAGTTCTTC. The rearrangement links TRBV5-6 to TRBJ2-1; D is ambiguous. Germline CDR1 and CDR2: SGHDT and YYEEEE. This CDR3 spans 14 amino acids. The ends were cut back, 0 bases at V and 5 bases at J, with 9 bases in the middle.

CDR3: CAWSGTRTGFYGYTF. DNA of the CDR3: TGTGCCTGGAGTGGTACCCGGACAGGGTTCTATGGCTACACCTTC. V and J are TRBV30 and TRBJ1-2, with 8 bases aligning to TRBD1. The CDR3 runs 15 residues. Germline lookup yields CDR1 GTSNPN and CDR2 SVGIG (reference sequence). Trimming at V came to 1 base and at J to 4 bases, leaving 8 bases not matched to a gene.

This clonotype has a count of ten or more. The rearrangement joins TRBV5-6 to TRBJ2-7; 8 bases agree with TRBD1. This CDR3 has 15 residues. Losses at the gene ends were 4 bases for V and 1 base for J; bases not matched to a gene: 7. Germline V CDR1 and CDR2: SGHDT, YYEEEE. CDR3 in amino acids: CASSPAGQGSYEQYV. Written as DNA, the CDR3 is TGTGCCAGCAGCCCGGCAGGACAGGGATCCTACGAGCAGTACGTC.

This clonotype was seen more than once but under ten times. The CDR3 DNA reads as TGCAGCGTTCAGGAGCGGTTGAACACTGAAGCTTTCTTT. It encodes CSVQERLNTEAFF. J is TRBJ1-1 and V is TRBV29-1; D gene unclear. Deletions cut 5 bases from V and 0 bases from J, with 10 bases between. Germline-derived CDR1 and CDR2 are SQVTM and ANQGSEA. This CDR3 is 13 amino acids long.

As to this clonotype: Given a much more abundant clone one base away, this may be a read error. V and J are TRBV10-3 and TRBJ2-2; no firm D call. Deletions cut 2 bases from V and 2 bases from J, with 6 bases between. The CDR3 spans 14 residues. Germline V gene lookup returns CDR1 ENHRY and CDR2 SYGVKD. The CDR3 region has the DNA TGTGCCATCAGTGAGGATCACAACACCGGGGAGCTGTTTTTT. It yields the protein CAISEDHNTGELFF.

This rearrangement joins TRBV20-1 to TRBJ2-5, with TRBD1 matching over 9 bases. CDR3 size: 12 residues. The germline CDR1 and CDR2 sequences are DFQATT and SNEGSKA (reference sequence). V trimming: 7 bases; J trimming: 5 bases; junction bases outside the gene matches: 5. The CDR3 nucleotides are TGCAGTGAGACAGGGGGTCGGGAGACCCAGTACTTC. This translates into CSETGGRETQYF.

V gene TRBV20-1 combines with J gene TRBJ2-1; TRBD2 matches 10 bases. CDR1 is DFQATT and CDR2 is SNEGSKA in the germline V gene (reference sequence). After removal of 0 bases from V and 4 bases from J, the junction contained 9 bases not matched to a gene. The CDR3 loop spans 17 amino acids. CDR3 in amino acids: CSARDMVAGGGYNEQFF. The CDR3, as DNA: TGCAGTGCTAGAGATATGGTAGCGGGGGGTGGGTACAATGAGCAGTTCTTC.

The genes are TRBV12-3 or TRBV12-4 and TRBJ2-7, with D possibly matching TRBD2 (5 bases). The V and J ends lost 1 base and 0 bases respectively, with 19 bases between them. The CDR3 sequence is 18 residues long. The chain's CDR3 is CASSLVGAARYSSYEQYF. The CDR3 DNA reads as TGTGCCAGCAGTTTAGTGGGAGCGGCCAGATACAGCTCCTACGAGCAGTACTTC.

This clonotype appeared a few times. Here the CDR3 reads CASRPPRGSWGTDTQYF. The CDR3 DNA reads TGTGCCAGCAGGCCGCCGCGCGGGAGCTGGGGCACAGATACGCAGTATTTT. The gene calls are TRBV28 and TRBJ2-3, with 7 bases matching TRBD2. CDR1 and CDR2 (germline): MDHEN, SYDVKM. Trimming cost V 6 bases and J 1 base; bases outside gene matches: 13. The length of the CDR3 is 17 residues.

The chain employs TRBV11-3 and TRBJ2-2, with D tentatively TRBD1 or TRBD2 (5 bases each). The germline gives CDR1 SGHNT, CDR2 YENEEA. Trimming cost V 6 bases and J 5 bases, with 19 bases left between them. There are 16 residues in the CDR3. The CDR3 reads CASSPVGDRNTGELFF. The CDR3 nucleotides are TGTGCCAGCAGTCCCGTAGGGGACCGAAATACCGGGGAGCTGTTTTTT. Supplemented by reference TRBV11-3 and TRBJ2-2, the full variable domain reads EAGVVQSPRYKIIEKKQPVAFWCNPISGHNTLYWYLQNLGQGPELLIRYENEEAVDDSQLPKDRFSAERLKGVDSTLKIQPAELGDSAVYLCASSPVGDRNTGELFFGEGSRLTVL.

The chain is built from TRBV12-3 or TRBV12-4 and TRBJ2-4; no firm D call. The CDR3 contains 16 residues. Trimming removed 6 bases from V and 8 bases from J, with 23 bases in between. In nucleotides, the CDR3 is TGTGCCAGCAGCCCGAGCCCCGGACGGGTCGAGCACATTCAGTACTTC. It yields the protein CASSPSPGRVEHIQYF.

Ten or more counts support this clonotype. The chain employs TRBV28 and TRBJ2-7; D not resolved. Looked up from germline, CDR1 is MDHEN and CDR2 is SYDVKM. This CDR3 has 18 residues. Deletions cut 4 bases from V and 0 bases from J, with 22 bases between. The CDR3 bases are TGTGCCAGCAGTTCTTCCGGGTCCTGGGCCCTTACCTCCTACGAGCAGTACTTC. This translates into CASSSSGSWALTSYEQYF.

This clonotype was counted between two and nine times. The chain uses TRBV9 and TRBJ2-3; TRBD2 matches at 10 bases. Germline CDR1 reads SGDLS; CDR2 reads YYNGEE. Trimming took 3 bases from V and 3 from J; bases not matched to a gene: 1. The CDR3 runs to 14 residues. CDR3 loop: CASSASGRTDTQYF. CDR3 nucleotides: TGTGCCAGCAGCGCTAGCGGGAGAACAGATACGCAGTATTTT.

The V gene is TRBV6-1, the J gene TRBJ2-3, with 8 bases that match TRBD1. Germline-derived CDR1 and CDR2 are MNHNS and SASEGT. The CDR3 has 14 amino acids. Trimming removed 2 bases from V and 4 bases from J; junction bases left unmatched: 2. CDR3 coding DNA: TGTGCCAGCAGTGAAAGACAGGGGCCAGATACGCAGTATTTT. Translated, it gives CASSERQGPDTQYF.

The table lists this clonotype with many counts. The chain has TRBV11-2 and TRBJ1-1, with 7 bases that match TRBD1. The junction had 10 bases not matched to a gene; V was cut back by 1 base and J by 11 bases. There are 14 residues in the CDR3. CDR1 and CDR2 from the germline V gene are SGHAT and FQNNGV. The CDR3 reads CASSLVATGWAAFF. CDR3 nucleotide sequence: TGTGCCAGCAGCTTAGTAGCGACAGGGTGGGCCGCTTTCTTT.

The chain combines TRBV24-1 with TRBJ2-1, with TRBD2 matching over 14 bases. This CDR3 spans 16 amino acids. The V gene end was trimmed by 4 bases and the J gene end by 7 bases; junction bases not matched to a gene: 5. From germline, CDR1 is KGHDR and CDR2 SFDVKD. The CDR3 DNA is TGTGCCACCAGTGACGGGACTAGCGGGAGCTGGAATGAGCAGTTCTTC. Protein: CATSDGTSGSWNEQFF.

This clonotype was detected ten times or more. The V and J genes are TRBV29-1 and TRBJ1-1; D possibly corresponds to TRBD1 (6 bases). This CDR3 contains 15 residues. Germline-derived CDR1 and CDR2 are SQVTM and ANQGSEA. The V and J ends lost 5 bases and 4 bases respectively, with 20 bases between them. The CDR3 spells CSVNQHQGSATEAFF. The CDR3 coding sequence is TGCAGCGTTAATCAACATCAGGGGTCTGCCACTGAAGCTTTCTTT.

To note about this clonotype: A much larger clone differs from this one at a single base, so this may be a read error. The J gene is TRBJ2-3, the V gene TRBV6-5; weak D call: TRBD1 (5 bases). Germline V gene sequence: CDR1 MNHEY, CDR2 SVGAGI. The CDR3 length is 14 residues. In DNA form, the CDR3 reads TGTGCCAGCAGTGACTCAGGGTTAAAGGATACGCAGTATTTT. Translated, it gives CASSDSGLKDTQYF.

The V and J genes are TRBV9 and TRBJ2-5; no firm D call. In germline, CDR1 is SGDLS, CDR2 YYNGEE. The CDR3 has 14 residues. Trimming took 0 bases from V and 0 from J, leaving 6 bases between them. The CDR3 region has the DNA TGTGCCAGCAGCGTAGTCGCAGACCAAGAGACCCAGTACTTC. It is translated as CASSVVADQETQYF.

In this sample, this clonotype turned up a few times. V usage is TRBV6-1 and J usage is TRBJ2-1; 10 positions agree with TRBD2. There are 15 residues in the CDR3. V was pared by 6 bases and J by 2 bases, with 4 bases of the junction left unmatched. CDR1 is MNHNS, CDR2 SASEGT, per germline. CDR3 nucleotides: TGTGCCAGCAGGCCTAGCGGGAGCGCCTACAATGAGCAGTTCTTC. Encoded protein: CASRPSGSAYNEQFF.

V is TRBV5-1 and J is TRBJ2-1, with a tentative D call TRBD2 (6 bases). Per the germline V gene, CDR1 is SGHRS and CDR2 is YFSETQ. Trimming left V 0 bases short and J 0 bases short, with 13 bases between. The CDR3 has 17 residues. In DNA form, the CDR3 reads TGCGCCAGCAGCTTGGCCCTAGCGTCCCTCTCCTACAATGAGCAGTTCTTC. Amino acid sequence: CASSLALASLSYNEQFF.

Concerning this clonotype itself: A junction boundary mismatches the germline segment, possibly from a read error. The chain links TRBV12-3 or TRBV12-4 to TRBJ2-2; D is ambiguous. The CDR3 runs 13 residues. The CDR3 sequence: CASCLVVTGELFF. For the CDR3, the DNA is TGTGCCAGCTGTTTAGTTGTTACCGGGGAGCTGTTTTTT.